This T cell receptor (beta chain) was profiled in a study of brain T cells in children with intractable seizures. TCRdb's copy holds only in-frame clones and misses some; the assay was immunoSEQ multiplex PCR. The repertoire includes around 100,000 clones, 85% to 95% of them detected once, and about 4% sits in the top ten. Study-level findings and limits: Viral specificity was inferred only from CDR3 similarity; HCMV serostatus was unknown.

Germline CDR1 DFQATT, CDR2 SNEGSKA (reference sequence). V lost 6 bases, J lost 5 bases, and 11 bases lay in between. The CDR3 extends over 11 amino acids. Surgery cases with the highest brain T cell transcript signatures were chosen for sequencing. On this clone itself: Its antigen is as yet unknown.

The chain employs TRBV20-1 and TRBJ2-7, with D unresolved. The TCR originated in a boy in the first two years of life with hemimegalencephaly and intractable seizures. Material: peripheral blood, obtained at surgery. The CDR3 loop reads CSADRNHEQYF. CDR3 coding DNA: TGCAGTGCCGACCGGAACCACGAGCAGTACTTC.